What follows describes a single T cell receptor beta chain. Antigen unknown. This entry belongs to a study of T cells in tumors after PD-1 blockade. Method: immunoSEQ multiplex PCR; TCRdb's copy keeps in-frame clones and lacks some. The sample includes approximately 4,000 clones, less than 70% of them seen just once. Findings of the study overall: Clonal replacement was seen across treatment, not between pre-treatment samples. Among squamous cell carcinoma expanded CD8+ clones, under 65% of exhausted ones versus around 28% of others were novel. Some novel exhausted tumor clones appeared in pre-treatment blood, suggesting peripheral recruitment.

Germline V CDR1 and CDR2: SGHDT, YYEEEE. The ends were cut back, 0 bases at V and 5 bases at J, with 1 base in the middle. This CDR3 comprises 11 residues. Sample: tumor tissue, taken after anti-PD-1 treatment. This sequence was found in a human donor with cutaneous squamous cell carcinoma. The genes are TRBV5-6 and TRBJ2-3, with unresolved D. The CDR3 bases are TGTGCCAGCAGCTTGGGAGATACGCAGTATTTT. Translation: CASSLGDTQYF.